The clone carrying this T cell receptor (beta chain) was detected many times. Its antigen is still unknown. Because the CDR3's place on the DNA is in doubt, the DNA is left out and the CDR3 is given as listed by TCRdb. These data come from a study of neurological immune-mediated disorders. Points from the study as a whole: Patients with HTLV-1-associated myelopathy had the highest level of TCR clonal expansion, whereas patients with multiple sclerosis had the lowest level, falling beneath the level found in healthy controls.

Including both end residues, the CDR3 is 17 amino acids long. Germline lookup yields CDR1 SGHRS and CDR2 YFSETQ. Healthy controls consisted of blood bank volunteers in Maryland, USA. Synthesis of cDNA was performed by 5'RACE using 10-nucleotide random UMIs. Every sequencing run gave over 200 million TCR-beta sequences, taken from 15-18 subjects. TCRdb passed the 5' RACE reads through MiXCR, listing each CDR3 protein once. There are 75,000 to 90,000 distinct CDR3 sequences in the sample; around 10% occur only once, and about 1.8% lies in the top ten. Sequencing input: PBMCs. The rearrangement uses TRBV5-1 and TRBJ2-5; the D call of TRBD2 is as the table states it, not checked on the DNA. The TCR originated in a man aged 35-49 years in good health. CDR3 sequence reads: CASSTSFPLATQETQYF.